This TCR beta chain was obtained from a study of blood T cell repertoires in COVID-19. Overall study: Samples of COVID-19 (acute and convalescent) were obtained from the United States, Italy and Spain. The cDNA or gDNA used as material had been derived from T cells, B-cell-depleted T cells, or PBMCs.

Enrolled through a virtual design, the participants were between about 18 and 89 years of age and came from approximately 25 US areas. In assigning cohorts, the study relied on participant-reported clinical history. CDR1 and CDR2 from the germline V gene are SGHRS and YFSETQ. The CDR3 extends over 15 amino acids. J was trimmed by 7 bases and V by 4 bases; bases with no gene match: 9. Profiled with immunoSEQ multiplex PCR; TCRdb holds only in-frame clones, not every one. The sample lists about 160,000 clones; less than 90% were seen once. The chain couples TRBV5-1 to TRBJ2-2; the match to TRBD1 covers 8 bases. The sample consisted of PBMCs or T cells enriched from blood (not recorded which). The sequence derives from a woman between 50 and 59 years old who had recovered from COVID-19. The CDR3, as DNA: TGCGCCAGCAGCAATCGGACAGGGAGGAACGGGGAGCTGTTTTTT. It encodes CASSNRTGRNGELFF. The full variable domain, rest sourced from reference TRBV5-1 and TRBJ2-2, is KAGVTQTPRYLIKTRGQQVTLSCSPISGHRSVSWYQQTPGQGLQFLFEYFSETQRNKGNFPGRFSGRQFSNSRSEMNVSTLELGDSALYLCASSNRTGRNGELFFGEGSRLTVL.